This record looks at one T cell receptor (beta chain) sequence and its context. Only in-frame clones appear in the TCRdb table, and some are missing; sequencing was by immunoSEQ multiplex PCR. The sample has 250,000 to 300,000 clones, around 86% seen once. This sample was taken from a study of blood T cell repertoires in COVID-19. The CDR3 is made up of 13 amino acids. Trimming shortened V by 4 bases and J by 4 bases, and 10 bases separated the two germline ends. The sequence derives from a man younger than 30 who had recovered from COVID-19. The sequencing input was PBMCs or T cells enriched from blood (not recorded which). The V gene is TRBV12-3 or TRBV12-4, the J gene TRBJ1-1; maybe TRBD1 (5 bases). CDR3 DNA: TGTGCCAGCAGTTGGGGCGGGGGCACTGAAGCTTTCTTT. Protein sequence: CASSWGGGTEAFF.